The 24 T cell receptor beta chains reported below all come from one sample, sequenced in a study of blood T cells in healthy people across ages. For the second PCR, which ran for about 7 to 11 cycles, a sample-barcoded 5' primer and a J-beta primer mix were used. TCRdb ran MiXCR on the 5' RACE reads and lists one entry per CDR3 protein. The sample yields 550,000 to 750,000 distinct CDR3 sequences, approximately 21% seen once. Sequenced sample: blood. The source is a man aged 65-85 years in good health.

This sequence joins TRBV29-1 and TRBJ2-5; TRBD2 agrees at 9 bases. Germline CDR1 SQVTM, CDR2 ANQGSEA. V dropped 4 bases and J dropped 5; count of bases not matched to a gene: 8. The CDR3 extends over 14 amino acids. Here the CDR3 reads CSVAIAGEGETQYF. The CDR3 nucleotides read TGCAGCGTTGCCATAGCGGGAGAAGGGGAGACCCAGTACTTC. Full variable domain (outside the CDR3, taken from reference TRBV29-1 and TRBJ2-5): SAVISQKPSRDICQRGTSLTIQCQVDSQVTMMFWYRQQPGQSLTLIATANQGSEATYESGFVIDKFPISRPNLTFSTLTVSNMSPEDSSIYLCSVAIAGEGETQYFGPGTRLLVL.

This clonotype was seen at least ten times. CDR3 in DNA: TGTGCCAGCAGTTACACTCCGGGACTAGCGGGAGCGTCAGCCAAAAACATTCAGTACTTC. Translated: CASSYTPGLAGASAKNIQYF. V and J are TRBV6-2 or TRBV6-3 and TRBJ2-4, with TRBD2 identical over 14 bases. The germline gives CDR1 MNHEY, CDR2 SVGEGT. Trimming took 2 bases from V and 0 from J; bases not matched to a gene: 9. The CDR3 extends over 20 amino acids.

The V gene is TRBV10-3, the J gene TRBJ2-2; D is unclear. This CDR3 has 13 residues. Germline-derived CDR1 and CDR2 are ENHRY and SYGVKD. With 8 bases removed from V and 2 bases from J, the gap between germline ends came to 9 bases. This CDR3 is CAIGRPNTGELFF. In nucleotides, the CDR3 is TGTGCCATCGGGCGCCCAAACACCGGGGAGCTGTTTTTT.

The V and J genes are TRBV18 and TRBJ1-4; D remains unclear. Germline V gene lookup returns CDR1 KGHSH and CDR2 LQKENI. Trimming pared 2 bases from V and 4 bases from J, leaving 5 bases between. The CDR3 extends over 13 amino acids. CDR3 amino acids: CASSPNLNEKLFF. In DNA form, the CDR3 reads TGTGCCAGCTCACCAAACCTTAATGAAAAACTGTTTTTT. The whole variable domain, remainder taken from reference TRBV18 and TRBJ1-4, is NAGVMQNPRHLVRRRGQEARLRCSPMKGHSHVYWYRQLPEEGLKFMVYLQKENIIDESGMPKERFSAEFPKEGPSILRIQQVVRGDSAAYFCASSPNLNEKLFFGSGTQLSVL.

This clonotype was seen a few times. This chain connects TRBV20-1 to TRBJ2-7; perhaps D is TRBD1 or TRBD2 (5 bases each). Trimming removed 5 bases from V and 0 bases from J, with 14 bases in between. CDR3 size: 14 residues. CDR1 and CDR2 (germline): DFQATT, SNEGSKA (reference sequence). The CDR3 sequence is CSAPSGTISYEQYF. CDR3 DNA: TGCAGTGCTCCCTCCGGGACCATCTCCTACGAGCAGTACTTC.

Turning to this clonotype: A single base separates this from a much larger clone, so it may be a read error. This rearrangement joins TRBV20-1 to TRBJ2-1; the match to TRBD2 covers 8 bases. The J call may be incorrect, as the DNA end agrees better with TRBJ2-7. Germline V gene lookup returns CDR1 DFQATT and CDR2 SNEGSKA (reference sequence). The CDR3 runs 15 residues. The CDR3 DNA reads TGCAGTGCTGGAGTCCCCGGACTAGCTACTGACGAGCAGTACTTC. Translated, it gives CSAGVPGLATDEQYF.

This clonotype was recorded many times. The chain links TRBV5-1 to TRBJ2-7, with D unresolved. The germline CDR1 and CDR2 sequences are SGHRS and YFSETQ. The CDR3 has 14 residues. V was pared by 0 bases and J by 2 bases, with 9 bases between. CDR3 sequence: CASSLGLGTYEQYF. The CDR3 DNA reads as TGCGCCAGCAGCTTGGGTCTAGGAACCTACGAGCAGTACTTC.

This clonotype has more than one count but fewer than ten. The V and J genes are TRBV20-1 and TRBJ2-3; 7 bases are shared with TRBD2. V lost 6 bases and J lost 2; bases outside the gene matches: 11. The CDR3 covers 15 residues. Germline V gene data show CDR1 as DFQATT and CDR2 as SNEGSKA (reference sequence). CDR3 protein: CSAYLADHNTDTQYF. The DNA of the CDR3 is TGCAGTGCCTACCTAGCGGACCACAACACAGATACGCAGTATTTT.

V is TRBV6-5 and J is TRBJ1-5; the D is unclear. Germline assignment: CDR1 MNHEY and CDR2 SVGAGI. V was trimmed by 4 bases and J by 3 bases, leaving 10 bases between them. The CDR3 is made up of 14 amino acids. Written as DNA, the CDR3 is TGTGCCAGCAGTTTGAAGGCCGACAATCAGCCCCAGCATTTT. Protein: CASSLKADNQPQHF.

The chain carries TRBV6-1 and TRBJ2-5; TRBD2 is a possible D gene (6 bases). Trimming pared 5 bases from V and 0 bases from J, leaving 7 bases between. Germline values: CDR1 MNHNS, CDR2 SASEGT. This CDR3 region has 13 residues. The CDR3 bases are TGTGCCAGCAGTTGGGACTACCAAGAGACCCAGTACTTC. Translation gives CASSWDYQETQYF.

J is TRBJ2-3 and V is TRBV6-2 or TRBV6-3; D is uncertain. The CDR3 contains 15 residues. V lost 2 bases and J 6 bases, leaving 15 bases between the germline ends. Germline V gene lookup returns CDR1 MNHEY and CDR2 SVGEGT. The CDR3 DNA reads TGTGCCAGCAGTTACGGATTGGTAATGGCGGATACGCAGTATTTT. This encodes CASSYGLVMADTQYF.

In this sample, this clonotype turned up a few times. V and J are TRBV21-1 and TRBJ2-4; the DNA was not used to check the table's D call, TRBD2. TRBV21-1 is recorded as a pseudogene. The CDR3 has 17 amino acids. The CDR3 protein is CASSKNEAGGAKNIQYF. CDR3 bases: TGTGCCAGCAGCAAAAATGAGGCGGGAGGAGCCAAAAACATTCAGTACTTC.

The CDR3 loop reads CASSLGVDSKEYF. The CDR3, as DNA: TGCGCCAGCAGCTTGGGGGTGGACAGCAAGGAGTATTTT. This chain links TRBV5-1 with TRBJ2-3, with a tentative D call TRBD1 (6 bases). The CDR3 length is 13 residues. Between the trimmed V and J ends, which lost 0 bases and 13 bases, there was a span of 15 bases. Per the germline V gene, CDR1 is SGHRS and CDR2 is YFSETQ.

Only a few counts were recorded for this clonotype. V usage is TRBV2 and J usage is TRBJ2-7; 7 bases agree with TRBD2. CDR1 and CDR2 from the germline V gene are SNHLY and FYNNEI. The CDR3 has 12 amino acids. V lost 5 bases to trimming and J lost 5 bases; unmatched junction nucleotides: 3. The CDR3 nucleotides read TGTGCCAGCAGTCGACTAGCCGACGAGCAGTACTTC. This encodes CASSRLADEQYF.

This clonotype has a handful of counts. The chain is built from TRBV13 and TRBJ2-3; TRBD2 aligns across 8 bases. Germline CDR1 is PRHDT and CDR2 is FYEKMQ (reference sequence). CDR3 length: 14 residues. J lost 4 bases, V lost 10 bases, and 10 bases had no gene match. CDR3 sequence: CAIHERGGADTQYF. The CDR3 region has the DNA TGTGCCATCCACGAACGGGGGGGGGCAGATACGCAGTATTTT. Looking up the rest from reference TRBV13 and TRBJ2-3 gives the full variable domain: AAGVIQSPRHLIKEKRETATLKCYPIPRHDTVYWYQQGPGQDPQFLISFYEKMQSDKGSIPDRFSAQQFSDYHSELNMSSLELGDSALYFCAIHERGGADTQYFGPGTRLTVL.

J is TRBJ1-2 and V is TRBV20-1, with D perhaps TRBD1 (6 bases). The ends were cut back, 0 bases at V and 5 bases at J, with 13 bases in the middle. The CDR3 covers 14 residues. The germline CDR1 and CDR2 sequences are DFQATT and SNEGSKA (reference sequence). The CDR3 reads CSARDHQGKYGYTF. In DNA, the CDR3 is TGCAGTGCTAGAGACCACCAGGGGAAGTATGGCTACACCTTC.

Concerning this clonotype itself: The germline gene is not matched at one end of the junction; a read error may be the cause. The gene calls are TRBV7-9 and TRBJ2-7; 11 positions match TRBD2. The CDR3 is made up of 19 amino acids. Germline V gene lookup returns CDR1 SEHNR and CDR2 FQNEAQ (reference sequence). As DNA, the CDR3 is TGTGCCAGCAGCTTAATGACTAGCGGGATAGGTCCCCTCTCCTACGAGCAGCACTTC. It translates to CASSLMTSGIGPLSYEQHF. Full variable domain (rest looked up from reference TRBV7-9 and TRBJ2-7): DTGVSQNPRHKITKRGQNVTFRCDPISEHNRLYWYRQTLGQGPEFLTYFQNEAQLEKSRLLSDRFSAERPKGSFSTLEIQRTEQGDSAMYLCASSLMTSGIGPLSYEQHFGPGTRLTVT.

This clonotype was found many times. V and J are TRBV20-1 and TRBJ1-5; 7 nucleotides match TRBD1. This CDR3 is built from 15 residues. Germline V gives CDR1 DFQATT, CDR2 SNEGSKA (reference sequence). The J segment lost 5 bases and the V segment lost 0 bases, leaving 7 bases of the junction unmatched. CDR3 bases: TGCAGTGCTAGAGATCGCAGGGGGGTTCATCAGCCCCAGCATTTT. Protein product: CSARDRRGVHQPQHF.

This clonotype was seen at least ten times. The rearrangement links TRBV20-1 to TRBJ1-6, with 9 bases lining up with TRBD1. Per the germline V gene, CDR1 is DFQATT and CDR2 is SNEGSKA (reference sequence). With V trimmed by 5 bases and J by 5 bases, 7 bases remained unmatched. The CDR3 totals 15 residues. DNA of the CDR3: TGCAGTGCTCCTCCGACAGGGGGGGATAATTCACCCCTCCACTTT. It yields the protein CSAPPTGGDNSPLHF.

This clonotype was recorded a few times. The chain joins TRBV6-1 to TRBJ1-5, with D maybe TRBD1 (5 bases). The CDR3 is 13 amino acids. Trimming shortened V by 8 bases and J by 15 bases, and 23 bases separated the two germline ends. Germline V gene lookup returns CDR1 MNHNS and CDR2 SASEGT. CDR3 coding DNA: TGTGCCAGCTCTGAATTTGGGGCCCGCCCAATGCATTTT. As protein: CASSEFGARPMHF.

This clonotype has just a few counts. J is TRBJ1-1 and V is TRBV12-3 or TRBV12-4, with 7 bases lining up with TRBD1. V was clipped by 2 bases and J by 4 bases; unmatched bases: 10. CDR3 size: 16 residues. CDR3 protein: CASSLSKGAGVTEAFF. CDR3 nucleotides: TGTGCCAGCAGTTTAAGTAAGGGGGCAGGAGTCACTGAAGCTTTCTTT.

Only a few counts were recorded for this clonotype. The chain links TRBV18 to TRBJ1-2; 7 bases match TRBD1. V dropped 5 bases and J dropped 3; count of bases not matched to a gene: 3. Per germline, CDR1 KGHSH and CDR2 LQKENI. The CDR3 contains 13 residues. CDR3: CASSFDRDYGYTF. In DNA form, the CDR3 reads TGTGCCAGCTCATTCGACAGGGACTATGGCTACACCTTC.

There are a few counts of this clonotype. The rearrangement links TRBV11-2 to TRBJ2-3, with D unresolved. From germline, CDR1 is SGHAT and CDR2 FQNNGV. The V gene lost 5 bases and the J gene lost 4 bases, with 10 bases spanning the gap. The CDR3 runs to 13 residues. The CDR3 DNA reads TGTGCCAGCAGCCCGAATTATTCAGATACGCAGTATTTT. Amino acid sequence: CASSPNYSDTQYF.

The genes are TRBV4-1 and TRBJ2-5, with D tentatively TRBD1 (6 bases). The J call could be wrong; TRBJ2-7 is a better fit for the DNA end. The CDR3 contains 14 residues. Germline lookup yields CDR1 MGHRA and CDR2 YSYEKL. DNA of the CDR3: TGCGCCAGCAGCCAAGAGCAGGGGCAGTACGAGCAGTACTTC. Its translation is CASSQEQGQYEQYF.